This T cell receptor beta chain was recorded in a study of post-analysis software for immune sequencing data. About the research overall: The patients showed relapsing-remitting, secondary progressive and progressive-relapsing multiple sclerosis courses.

Unique molecular identifiers were built into the TCR beta cDNA libraries. Some 500,000 cDNA molecules were recovered from an input of 1 to 10 million T cells. TCRdb independently ran MiXCR on the PCR reads; one entry per CDR3 protein. The sample carries about half a million distinct CDR3 sequences, about a third recorded once. This clonotype occurred a few times. Its antigen is undetermined. General study points: Controls had lower frequencies than patients of 4 or 5 TRBV segments, which included TRBV5-6, TRBV5-1 and TRBV20-1. The F measure placed samples prepared in the same batch into strongly shared clusters.

Trimming removed 3 bases at V and 2 bases at J, with 17 bases between. The CDR3 runs to 16 residues. Germline-derived CDR1 and CDR2 are SGHDT and YYEEEE. The material sequenced was blood. This TCR was sampled from a girl aged 2-17 years with multiple sclerosis. The V call is TRBV5-6, the J call TRBJ1-2, with D possibly matching TRBD1 (5 bases). The CDR3 DNA follows: TGTGCCAGCAGCTCCCAAAATCGGGGGTTAAACTATGGCTACACCTTC. Translating gives CASSSQNRGLNYGYTF.